This T cell receptor beta chain comes out of a study of prognosis after radiotherapy for stage I lung cancer. Study overall: Fourteen patients had newly diagnosed primary stage I lung tumors, and roughly five had oligometastatic NSCLC after surgical resection of the primary tumor. The study recorded squamous cell carcinoma in several patients and adenocarcinoma in approximately twelve. SBRT radiotherapy used 3 to 5 fractions and a biologically effective dose of at least 100 Gy.

The germline V gene encodes CDR1 MNHNS and CDR2 SASEGT. The CDR3 is 16 amino acids. Trimming stripped 10 bases from V and 0 bases from J, with 16 bases between. The study amplified the TCR beta CDR3 region from genomic DNA. This amplification was carried out by two rounds of multiplex PCR. Gene-specific TRBV and TRBJ primers were used in PCR round one. One entry per CDR3 protein results from TCRdb running MiXCR on the multiplex PCR reads. The sample contains about 21,000 distinct CDR3 sequences, around 46% of which appear only once. This TCR derives from a donor over 45 with non-small cell lung cancer. The sample in question was PBMCs, obtained before or after stereotactic body radiation therapy (not recorded which). The chain recombines TRBV6-1 with TRBJ2-6; D gene ambiguous. CDR3 sequence: CAITLLRVSGANVLTF. The CDR3 nucleotides are TGTGCCATCACCCTACTTCGGGTCTCTGGGGCCAACGTCCTGACTTTC.